This is a list of T cell receptor beta chains from one sample in a study of shared clonotypes between healthy human individuals. Generated by immunoSEQ multiplex PCR, the TCRdb table keeps only in-frame clones and is missing some. In the table there are 2 million to 2.5 million clones, over 90% of which are singletons. The specimen was naive CD4+ T cells from PBMCs. The receptors stem from a man between 18 and 29 years old in good health. Some clones in this sample may be carry-over from other donors' samples. CDR3s leave out the opening cysteine and the closing phenylalanine or tryptophan. The D gene is left open where the match is weak.

J gene	V gene	D gene	CDR3 protein
TRBJ2-2	TRBV13	TRBD2	ASSPDGLAGVRELF
TRBJ2-7	TRBV5-6	NA	ASSLGGRSGY
TRBJ2-4	TRBV7-9	TRBD1	ASSPGQGENIQY
TRBJ2-5	TRBV5-1	NA	ASSKGLYQETQY
TRBJ1-1	TRBV5-1	NA	ASSLTGTLTAHGTEAF
TRBJ2-3	TRBV7-9	TRBD2	ASSLGVALAGTDTQY
TRBJ1-1	TRBV5-1	TRBD1	ASSLVRGGHTEAF
TRBJ1-2	TRBV9	NA	ASSVSGMGGYT
TRBJ2-7	TRBV20-1	NA	SAIEYIEQY
TRBJ2-7	TRBV2	NA	ASSERYEQY
TRBJ2-3	TRBV29-1	NA	SVAGQPPGPDTQY
TRBJ2-2	TRBV7-8	NA	ASTVLSGELF
TRBJ2-7	TRBV5-1	NA	ASSLLGEQY
TRBJ1-5	TRBV7-9	NA	ASSLEGSNQPQH
TRBJ2-5	TRBV7-2	NA	ASSPGETQY
TRBJ2-5	TRBV6-5	NA	ASSYSAGIQETQY
TRBJ2-2	TRBV4-3	TRBD2	ASSPRGSGSLTGELF
TRBJ1-2	TRBV30	NA	AWSVSLGKRGSYGYT
TRBJ1-1	TRBV6-1	TRBD1	ASSVGQLNTEAF
TRBJ2-5	TRBV6-4	NA	ASSEREGETQY
TRBJ1-1	TRBV29-1	NA	SVEESTGRVGAF
TRBJ1-2	TRBV30	NA	AWSVYINYGYT
TRBJ2-2	TRBV27	NA	ASSNRLANTGELF
TRBJ1-5	TRBV7-2	NA	ASSLGGPGRNSNQPQH
TRBJ1-5	TRBV28	NA	ASSSNLGGSNQPQH
TRBJ1-1	TRBV9	NA	ASSVVDINTEAF
TRBJ2-2	TRBV4-1	TRBD2	ASSQEGAGGTGELF
TRBJ2-1	TRBV30	TRBD2	AWGQKPGLAGPSSYNEQF
TRBJ1-5	TRBV5-1	NA	ASSLVAADGNQPQH
TRBJ2-4	TRBV9	TRBD2	ASSQAGGEDIQY
TRBJ1-2	TRBV30	NA	AWSVGAPYGYT